This T cell receptor (beta chain) was captured in a study of response to subunit inactivated influenza vaccine. General study results and limits: Researchers suggested that each seasonal influenza vaccination recruits few new T cells.

TCRdb reprocessed the RT-PCR reads with MiXCR, giving one entry per CDR3 protein. The table shows more than 450,000 distinct CDR3 sequences, with about an eighth occurring only once. This CDR3 contains 15 residues. The J segment lost 0 bases and the V segment lost 6 bases, leaving 2 bases of the junction unmatched. Germline CDR1 is KGHDR and CDR2 is SFDVKD. Concerning this clonotype itself: Its antigen is unknown.

The sequencing here drew on PBMCs from blood, taken on the day of vaccination. This rearrangement joins TRBV24-1 to TRBJ2-1, with 9 bases matching TRBD2. This clonotype was sampled from a man aged 50 or older who received an inactivated influenza vaccine. This CDR3 reads CATSSSGSSYNEQFF. The CDR3 DNA reads as TGTGCCACCAGTAGTAGCGGGAGCTCCTACAATGAGCAGTTCTTC.